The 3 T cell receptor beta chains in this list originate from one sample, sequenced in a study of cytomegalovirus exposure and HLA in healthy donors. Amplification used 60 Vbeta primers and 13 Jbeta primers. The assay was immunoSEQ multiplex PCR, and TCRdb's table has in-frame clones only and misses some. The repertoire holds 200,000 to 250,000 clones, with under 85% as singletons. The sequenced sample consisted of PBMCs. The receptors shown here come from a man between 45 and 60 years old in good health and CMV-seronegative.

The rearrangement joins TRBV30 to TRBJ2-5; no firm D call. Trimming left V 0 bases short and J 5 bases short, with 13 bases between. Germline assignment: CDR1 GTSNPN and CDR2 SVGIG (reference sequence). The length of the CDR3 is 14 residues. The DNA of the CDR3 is TGTGCCTGGAGTGTGAACCCCCCCCGGGAGACCCAGTACTTC. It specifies CAWSVNPPRETQYF.

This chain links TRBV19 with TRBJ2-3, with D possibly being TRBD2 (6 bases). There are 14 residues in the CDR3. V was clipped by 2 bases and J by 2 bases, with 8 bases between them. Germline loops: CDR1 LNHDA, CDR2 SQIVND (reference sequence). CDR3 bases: TGTGCCAGTAGTATACGGGAGTCCACAGATACGCAGTATTTT. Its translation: CASSIRESTDTQYF.

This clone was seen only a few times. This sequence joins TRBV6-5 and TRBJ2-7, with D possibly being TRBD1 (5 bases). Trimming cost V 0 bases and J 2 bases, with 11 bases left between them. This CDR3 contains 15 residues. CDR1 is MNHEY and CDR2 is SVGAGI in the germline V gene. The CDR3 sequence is CASSYSDPDTYEQYF. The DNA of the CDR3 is TGTGCCAGCAGTTACTCAGATCCGGACACCTACGAGCAGTACTTC.